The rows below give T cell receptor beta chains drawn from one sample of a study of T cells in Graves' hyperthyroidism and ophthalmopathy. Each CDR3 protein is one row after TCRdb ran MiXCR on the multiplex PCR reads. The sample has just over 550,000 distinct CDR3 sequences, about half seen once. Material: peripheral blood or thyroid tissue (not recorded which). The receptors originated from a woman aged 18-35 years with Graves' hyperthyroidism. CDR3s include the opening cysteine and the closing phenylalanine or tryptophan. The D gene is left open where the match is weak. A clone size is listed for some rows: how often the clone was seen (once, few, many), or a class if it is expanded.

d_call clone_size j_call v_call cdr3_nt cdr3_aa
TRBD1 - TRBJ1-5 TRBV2 TGTGCCAGCAGTGGTACAGGGGGCCGTCAGCCCCAGCATTTT CASSGTGGRQPQHF
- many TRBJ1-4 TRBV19 TGTGCCAGTAACGTTCAGGGGACGGAACTGTTTTTT CASNVQGTELFF
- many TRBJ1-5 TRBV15 TGTGCCACCAGTCCCTGGCGGTATAGCAATCAGCCCCAGCATTTT CATSPWRYSNQPQHF
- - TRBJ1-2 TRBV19 TGTGCCAGTAGTACCGGACAGAAGAGGGGCTATGGCTACACCTTC CASSTGQKRGYGYTF
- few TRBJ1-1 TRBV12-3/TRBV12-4 TGTGCCAGCAGCCGTGACACATTCGGCGCTGAAGCTTTCTTT CASSRDTFGAEAFF
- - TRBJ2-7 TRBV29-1 TGCAGCGTTGCATGGGGACATACGTTCTACGAGCAGTACTTC CSVAWGHTFYEQYF
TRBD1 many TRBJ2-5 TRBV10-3 TGTGCCATCAGTGAGACAGGGGCAGAGGAGACCCAGTACTTC CAISETGAEETQYF
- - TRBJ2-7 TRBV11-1 TGCGCCAGCAGCTCCCTCGGGTTGCGGGCGTCCTACGAGCAGTACTTC CASSSLGLRASYEQYF
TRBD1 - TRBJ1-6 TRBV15 TGTGCCACCAGCAGAGTAGTAGGACAGGGGAATTCACCCCTCCACTTT CATSRVVGQGNSPLHF
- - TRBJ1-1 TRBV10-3 TGTGCCATCAGCTCCGACAGGAACACTGAAGCTTTCTTT CAISSDRNTEAFF
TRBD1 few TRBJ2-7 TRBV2 TGTGCCAGCAGTCGGTCAGCCGGGACAGTGGCCTACGAGCAGTACTTC CASSRSAGTVAYEQYF
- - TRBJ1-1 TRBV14 TGTGCCAGCAGCCTTTCGGGCGTGGGGGCAGGGACTGAAGCTTTCTTT CASSLSGVGAGTEAFF
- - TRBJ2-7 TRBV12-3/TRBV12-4 TGTGCCAGCTCACAGGGTTTCTACGAGCAGTACTTC CASSQGFYEQYF
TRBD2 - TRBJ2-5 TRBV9 TGTGCCAGCAGCGTAGGAATTAGCGGGAGGGCCAAGGAGACCCAGTACTTC CASSVGISGRAKETQYF
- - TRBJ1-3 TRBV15 TGTGCCACCAGCAGGGACGGTGGCTACACCATATATTTT CATSRDGGYTIYF
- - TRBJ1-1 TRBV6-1 TGTGCCAGCAGTGAAGCAGCCTCCACTGAAGCTTTCTTT CASSEAASTEAFF